The rows below give T cell receptor beta chains drawn from one sample of a study of cytomegalovirus exposure and HLA in healthy donors. Produced via immunoSEQ multiplex PCR; TCRdb's table is partial and in-frame only. Counted here are tens of thousands of clones, 73% occurring once; the ten biggest clones make up about 5%. Sequencing was performed on PBMCs. All receptors come from a man aged 50-59 years in good health and CMV-seronegative. Both conserved end residues are part of each CDR3. Each record gives: clone size, V gene, J gene, D gene, CDR3 DNA, CDR3 protein. A D gene is named only where the DNA matches it firmly. For some rows the clone size is stated as once, few or many, or as a class when expanded; others skip it.

once	TRBV2	TRBJ1-3	TRBD1	TGTGCCAGGGGACAGGGGTCGTCTGGAAACACCATATATTTT	CARGQGSSGNTIYF
-	TRBV27	TRBJ2-3	TRBD2	TGTGCCAGCAGTATACTAGCGGGGACCACAGATACGCAGTATTTT	CASSILAGTTDTQYF
-	TRBV5-6	TRBJ1-5	TRBD1	TGTGCCAGCAGCATCGGCCGGACAGGGCCCCAGCATTTT	CASSIGRTGPQHF
-	TRBV7-8	TRBJ2-5	TRBD2	TGTGCCAGCAGCTCCGGACTAGCGGGGGCACCGGGGGAGACCCAGTACTTC	CASSSGLAGAPGETQYF
-	TRBV27	TRBJ2-1	TRBD1	TGTGCCAGCAGTTCATTCGGGACAGGGATAAATGAGCAGTTCTTC	CASSSFGTGINEQFF
-	TRBV30	TRBJ1-2	-	TGTGCCTGGAGTACGGGACACCGGGCTGGCTACACCTTC	CAWSTGHRAGYTF
few	TRBV5-1	TRBJ2-1	TRBD1	TGCGCCAGCAGTGACCCAATAACGACAGGGCAGAATGAGCAGTTCTTC	CASSDPITTGQNEQFF
-	TRBV10-3	TRBJ2-3	TRBD2	TGTGCCATCAGTGAGTCTCTGGCGGGGGGTAGCACAGATACGCAGTATTTT	CAISESLAGGSTDTQYF
-	TRBV5-6	TRBJ1-1	-	TGTGCCAGCAGCGGGGATTACGGGGGTACTGAAGCTTTCTTT	CASSGDYGGTEAFF
-	TRBV19	TRBJ1-2	-	TGTGCCAGTATCCCGTCCGGAGCTAACTATGGCTACACCTTC	CASIPSGANYGYTF
-	TRBV6-5	TRBJ2-7	-	TGTGCCAGCAGTTACTCTCCGCGGGGCAAGGATGACGAGCAGTACTTC	CASSYSPRGKDDEQYF
-	TRBV6-5	TRBJ1-2	TRBD1	TGTGCCAGCAGTTACTCCGGACAGGGGCATGGCTACACCTTC	CASSYSGQGHGYTF
-	TRBV6-6	TRBJ2-7	TRBD2	TGTGCCAGCAGTTCCCCTCTAGCGGCCCCCTACGAGCAGTACTTC	CASSSPLAAPYEQYF
-	TRBV4-1	TRBJ1-4	-	TGCGCCAGCAGCCAACTTCGGGGGGATGAAAAACTGTTTTTT	CASSQLRGDEKLFF
few	TRBV6-1	TRBJ1-2	TRBD1	TGTGCCAGCAGTTTGGACAGGAGCAGCTATGGCTACACCTTC	CASSLDRSSYGYTF
-	TRBV6-5	TRBJ2-7	-	TGTGCCAGCAGTTACCGGGGGAAGGCCTACGAGCAGTACTTC	CASSYRGKAYEQYF
-	TRBV5-1	TRBJ2-1	TRBD1	TGCGCCAGCAGCTTGCCCACGGGACAGAATTACAATGAGCAGTTCTTC	CASSLPTGQNYNEQFF
-	TRBV13	TRBJ2-5	-	TGTGCCAGCAGCCTCTCCCTAGTGAAGACCCAGTACTTC	CASSLSLVKTQYF
once	TRBV2	TRBJ2-3	TRBD1	TGTGCCAGCAGTGAAGGGCAGGGGGCTTCAGATACGCAGTATTTT	CASSEGQGASDTQYF
once	TRBV10-3	TRBJ2-1	TRBD1	TGTGCCATCAGACAGGGGGTCTCCTACAATGAGCAGTTCTTC	CAIRQGVSYNEQFF
-	TRBV7-9	TRBJ2-7	TRBD2	TGTGCCAGCAGCGATCGGGGCGGGAGCCTCGAGCAGTACTTC	CASSDRGGSLEQYF
few	TRBV7-9	TRBJ1-2	-	TGTGCCAGCAGCTTCCGGGACACCACCTATGGCTACACCTTC	CASSFRDTTYGYTF
-	TRBV14	TRBJ1-2	TRBD1	TGTGCCAGCAGCTCAAGGGACAGGGTTTATGGCTACACCTTC	CASSSRDRVYGYTF
-	TRBV5-1	TRBJ1-5	-	TGCGCCAGCAGCTTGTCCGGGACACGGGATCAGCCCCAGCATTTT	CASSLSGTRDQPQHF
-	TRBV9	TRBJ1-1	-	TGTGCCAGCAGCGTCAAGGGGGTCAACACTGAAGCTTTCTTT	CASSVKGVNTEAFF
-	TRBV6-5	TRBJ1-2	TRBD1	TGTGCCAGCAACCGGGACAGGGGCTATGGCTACACCTTC	CASNRDRGYGYTF
-	TRBV28	TRBJ1-1	-	TGTGCCAGCAGTTTTGGGGGGGACAACACTGAAGCTTTCTTT	CASSFGGDNTEAFF
-	TRBV14	TRBJ2-4	-	TGTGCCAGCAGCCAAGGAGGCCCGGCCAAAAACATTCAGTACTTC	CASSQGGPAKNIQYF
-	TRBV9	TRBJ1-2	-	TGTGCCAGCAGCGTAGGGGCGGGGGGCTATGGCTACACCTTC	CASSVGAGGYGYTF
-	TRBV18	TRBJ2-1	TRBD2	TGTGCCAGCTCACCCGAAATACTGACTAGCGGGGCTATCTACAATGAGCAGTTCTTC	CASSPEILTSGAIYNEQFF
-	TRBV15	TRBJ2-7	TRBD1	TGTGCCACCAGGAGGGACAGGGCTTACCACGAGCAGTACTTC	CATRRDRAYHEQYF
-	TRBV19	TRBJ2-3	TRBD2	TGTGCCAGTAGTATGGCTAGCGGGGGGGCAGGCACAGATACGCAGTATTTT	CASSMASGGAGTDTQYF
-	TRBV5-1	TRBJ1-3	-	TGCGCCAGCCGGGGGGGACGGTCTGGAAACACCATATATTTT	CASRGGRSGNTIYF
-	TRBV19	TRBJ1-5	TRBD1	TGTGCCAGTAGTAAGGACAGGGTCCTTACTCCAGGGAATCAGCCCCAGCATTTT	CASSKDRVLTPGNQPQHF
once	TRBV6-1	TRBJ1-3	TRBD1	TGTGCCAGCAGTACCACAGGGGGGGGCACCATATATTTT	CASSTTGGGTIYF
-	TRBV6-6	TRBJ2-6	-	TGTGCCAGCAGGGAGCCCTCTGGGGCCAACGTCCTGACTTTC	CASREPSGANVLTF
-	TRBV10-3	TRBJ2-3	-	TGTGCCATCAGCGCACGGGGAGGAGGGAATACGCAGTATTTT	CAISARGGGNTQYF
-	TRBV9	TRBJ2-6	-	TGTGCCAGCAGCCCAGGGTCTCTGGGGGCCAACGTCCTGACTTTC	CASSPGSLGANVLTF
-	TRBV30	TRBJ1-5	-	TGTGCCTGGAGTGTATTAGGGGGCAATCAGCCCCAGCATTTT	CAWSVLGGNQPQHF
-	TRBV7-3	TRBJ2-1	TRBD1	TGTGCCAGCAGCTTAACCTCCGGGACAGACATTAATGAGCAGTTCTTC	CASSLTSGTDINEQFF
few	TRBV30	TRBJ2-2	-	TGTGCCTGGAGTACCAGCGGGACCGGGGAGCTGTTTTTT	CAWSTSGTGELFF
-	TRBV9	TRBJ1-1	TRBD1	TGTGCCAGCAGCGGCTCAGGGGGGATGAACACTGAAGCTTTCTTT	CASSGSGGMNTEAFF
-	TRBV7-6	TRBJ2-1	-	TGTGCCAGCAGCTTAGTTGTAAGTGGCAGGTCCAGCTCCTACAATGAGCAGTTCTTC	CASSLVVSGRSSSYNEQFF
few	TRBV14	TRBJ1-2	-	TGTGCCAGCAGCCAACCTTCCGATACCAGATATGGCTACACCTTC	CASSQPSDTRYGYTF
-	TRBV6-6	TRBJ1-2	TRBD1	TGTGCCAGCAGTTACTCTGGGACAGGAGGAATCATCTTC	CASSYSGTGGIIF
-	TRBV5-4	TRBJ2-5	-	TGTGCCAGCAGCTTGGGGGGGGGCCCTGAGACCCAGTACTTC	CASSLGGGPETQYF